These 31 T cell receptor beta chains were all obtained from the same sample, sequenced in a study of OX40 agonist ivuxolimab in advanced cancers. Using immunoSEQ multiplex PCR, the repertoire was profiled, and TCRdb retains in-frame clones only, with some absent. The sample holds some 14,000 clones, 70% to 80% seen once. The sequences come from CD4+ or CD8+ T cells sorted from blood, collected in a trial of the OX40 agonist ivuxolimab. These receptor sequences come from an adult with an advanced solid tumor such as melanoma, head and neck, liver or kidney cancer.

The rearrangement uses TRBV29-1 and TRBJ2-7, with 9 bases fitting TRBD2. V lost 4 bases and J lost 4; bases outside the gene matches: 8. Germline assignment: CDR1 SQVTM and CDR2 ANQGSEA. The CDR3 consists of 14 residues. The chain's CDR3 is CSVVRSTSGYEQYF. The DNA for the CDR3 is TGCAGCGTTGTCCGTTCGACTAGCGGTTACGAGCAGTACTTC.

The chain is built from TRBV6-5 and TRBJ1-3, with unresolved D. Trimming took off 4 bases at V and 5 bases at J, with 9 bases between the two ends. From germline, CDR1 is MNHEY and CDR2 SVGAGI. This CDR3 has 13 amino acids. The CDR3 spells CASSLSSRNTIYF. CDR3 coding DNA: TGTGCCAGCAGTTTATCATCGCGAAACACCATATATTTT.

The chain uses TRBV29-1 and TRBJ2-2; possibly TRBD1 or TRBD2 for D (6 bases each). The germline gives CDR1 SQVTM, CDR2 ANQGSEA. This CDR3 has 15 residues. V was cut by 7 bases and J by 6 bases, with 21 bases left in between. The CDR3 nucleotides are TGCAGCGCCCGGTGGGGGGCTGGAGAGGCCGGGGAGCTGTTTTTT. Its translation is CSARWGAGEAGELFF.

In its sample, this clone was seen a few times. The chain couples TRBV9 to TRBJ2-7, with D unclear. CDR1 is SGDLS, CDR2 YYNGEE, per germline. Trimming pared 4 bases from V and 2 bases from J, leaving 10 bases between. CDR3 size: 13 residues. As DNA, the CDR3 is TGTGCCAGCAGCCCTTCGGTGACCTACGAGCAGTACTTC. This encodes CASSPSVTYEQYF.

This clone showed up just once. The rearrangement uses TRBV5-1 and TRBJ2-3, with 11 bases identical to TRBD2. The V gene's germline CDR1 is SGHRS and CDR2 YFSETQ. V lost 0 bases, J lost 1 base, and 10 bases stayed unmatched. The CDR3 has 19 amino acids. The CDR3 coding sequence is TGCGCCAGCAGCTTGGCCCGTGGAGGACTAGCGGGCCGCACAGATACGCAGTATTTT. Residues: CASSLARGGLAGRTDTQYF.

This clone was detected a few times. The CDR3 DNA is TGTGCCAGCAGTGACTCGGCTAGCAATGAGCAGTTCTTC. Amino acids: CASSDSASNEQFF. The V call is TRBV6-4, the J call TRBJ2-1; no clear D gene. Trimming took off 0 bases at V and 6 bases at J, with 6 bases between the two ends. The CDR3 is 13 residues long. Germline lookup yields CDR1 MRHNA and CDR2 SNTAGT.

This chain joins TRBV27 and TRBJ2-7; 8 bases are shared with TRBD1. The CDR3 has 12 amino acids. Germline lookup yields CDR1 MNHEY and CDR2 SMNVEV (reference sequence). CDR3 amino acids: CVVGTGAYEQYF. In DNA, the CDR3 is TGTGTTGTGGGGACAGGAGCCTACGAGCAGTACTTC.

The chain couples TRBV6-6 to TRBJ2-7, with D perhaps matching TRBD1 (6 bases). V was clipped by 3 bases and J by 3 bases, with 18 bases between them. The CDR3 totals 16 residues. The germline V gene has CDR1 MNHNY and CDR2 SVGAGI (reference sequence). Here the CDR3 reads CASSYEQGPTIYEQYF. The CDR3 nucleotides are TGTGCCAGCAGTTATGAACAGGGTCCCACGATCTACGAGCAGTACTTC.

This clone was detected a few times. V is TRBV27 and J is TRBJ1-4; 11 nucleotides line up with TRBD1. The ends lost 5 bases at V and 6 bases at J; junction bases unmatched: 5. The V gene's germline CDR1 is MNHEY and CDR2 SMNVEV (reference sequence). This CDR3 has 15 residues. Here the CDR3 reads CASSPRTGGYEKLFF. Here the CDR3 DNA reads TGTGCCAGCAGTCCAAGGACAGGGGGCTATGAAAAACTGTTTTTT.

The rearrangement joins TRBV10-3 to TRBJ2-5; perhaps TRBD1 as D (6 bases). The V gene lost 10 bases and the J gene lost 3 bases, with 18 bases spanning the gap. CDR1 is ENHRY, CDR2 SYGVKD, per germline. This CDR3 is built from 14 residues. The CDR3 region has the DNA TGTGCCACCGGAAAAGGGACACGTGAAGAGACCCAGTACTTC. Amino acid sequence: CATGKGTREETQYF.

The V gene is TRBV11-2, the J gene TRBJ2-7; D is unresolved. This CDR3 has 14 amino acids. V was shortened by 1 base and J by 3 bases, with 10 bases between the two germline ends. Germline CDR1 is SGHAT and CDR2 is FQNNGV. The CDR3 loop reads CASSLGLDGYEQYF. The CDR3 region has the DNA TGTGCCAGCAGCTTAGGACTTGATGGCTACGAGCAGTACTTC.

V and J are TRBV18 and TRBJ2-1; 9 bases align to TRBD2. This CDR3 is built from 16 residues. V was pared by 6 bases and J by 4 bases, with 10 bases of the junction left unmatched. Germline CDR1 reads KGHSH; CDR2 reads LQKENI. DNA for the CDR3: TGTGCCAGCTCCTCCCGGGCTAGCGGGAATTACAATGAGCAGTTCTTC. It encodes CASSSRASGNYNEQFF.

The V gene is TRBV10-2, the J gene TRBJ2-7, with D uncertain. CDR1 is WSHSY, CDR2 SAAADI, per germline. The germline V and J ends were trimmed by 3 bases and 5 bases, with 14 bases remaining between them. The CDR3 consists of 14 residues. The CDR3 loop reads CASSDPRNRDEQYF. The DNA of the CDR3 is TGCGCCAGCAGTGACCCTAGGAACCGCGACGAGCAGTACTTC.

The rearrangement joins TRBV6-4 to TRBJ2-2; TRBD2 matches at 10 bases. Trimming removed 7 bases from V and 4 bases from J; junction bases left unmatched: 3. The CDR3 has 14 amino acids. CDR1 and CDR2 (germline): MRHNA, SNTAGT. CDR3 sequence: CASNASGSTGELFF. The CDR3 nucleotides are TGTGCCAGCAATGCTAGCGGGAGCACCGGGGAGCTGTTTTTT.

This clone came up a few times. V usage is TRBV7-9 and J usage is TRBJ1-4, with 10 bases identical to TRBD1. The CDR3 extends over 17 amino acids. V lost 5 bases and J lost 5; bases outside the gene matches: 11. Germline lookup yields CDR1 SEHNR and CDR2 FQNEAQ (reference sequence). This chain's CDR3 is CASSPAMGTGENEKLFF. The CDR3 DNA is TGTGCCAGCAGCCCAGCGATGGGGACAGGGGAGAATGAAAAACTGTTTTTT.

This chain joins TRBV2 and TRBJ2-1; 8 nucleotides align to TRBD2. The J segment lost 6 bases and the V segment lost 4 bases, leaving 5 bases of the junction unmatched. Germline CDR1 and CDR2: SNHLY and FYNNEI. The CDR3 loop spans 14 amino acids. Written as DNA, the CDR3 is TGTGCCAGCAGTGTTGACAGCGGGAGCAATGAGCAGTTCTTC. Protein product: CASSVDSGSNEQFF. Full variable domain (missing parts from reference TRBV2 and TRBJ2-1): EPEVTQTPSHQVTQMGQEVILRCVPISNHLYFYWYRQILGQKVEFLVSFYNNEISEKSEIFDDQFSVERPDGSNFTLKIRSTKLEDSAMYFCASSVDSGSNEQFFGPGTRLTVL.

This sequence joins TRBV15 and TRBJ1-1; D gene ambiguous. V lost 0 bases and J 3 bases, leaving 2 bases between the germline ends. This CDR3 region has 12 residues. Germline CDR1 LNHNV, CDR2 YYDKDF (reference sequence). The CDR3 is CATSREDTEAFF. The CDR3 DNA follows: TGTGCCACCAGCAGAGAGGACACTGAAGCTTTCTTT.

This clone was recorded many times. This chain joins TRBV6-4 and TRBJ1-6, with unresolved D. This CDR3 comprises 13 residues. Germline CDR1 reads MRHNA; CDR2 reads SNTAGT. V shed 2 bases and J shed 5 bases, with 4 bases lying between them. The CDR3 bases are TGTGCCAGCAGTGACAGGGATAATTCACCCCTCCACTTT. Residues: CASSDRDNSPLHF.

This clone was recorded a few times. This chain links TRBV9 with TRBJ2-7, with a weak D call TRBD2 (8 bases). From germline, CDR1 is SGDLS and CDR2 YYNGEE. Trimming took 10 bases from V and 5 from J, leaving 25 bases between them. CDR3 size: 15 residues. The CDR3, as DNA: TGTGCCCGCCGCGGGGGGCAAGGGGGCAGGGACGAGCAGTACTTC. Protein: CARRGGQGGRDEQYF.

By share, this clone counts as medium-sized. The chain recombines TRBV4-2 with TRBJ2-7; TRBD2 aligns across 10 bases. Per the germline V gene, CDR1 is LGHNA and CDR2 is YNFKEQ. The V and J ends lost 0 bases and 3 bases, in that order; junction bases with no gene match: 2. CDR3 length: 15 amino acids. The CDR3 is CASSQDRTSGYEQYF. CDR3 coding DNA: TGTGCCAGCAGCCAAGACCGGACTAGCGGCTACGAGCAGTACTTC.

The rearrangement uses TRBV4-2 and TRBJ2-5; no clear D. CDR1 is LGHNA and CDR2 is YNFKEQ in the germline V gene. The ends were cut back, 0 bases at V and 2 bases at J, with 13 bases in the middle. The CDR3 is 16 amino acids. CDR3 loop: CASSQDLVTVQETQYF. In nucleotides, the CDR3 is TGTGCCAGCAGCCAAGATCTCGTAACAGTACAAGAGACCCAGTACTTC.

The chain joins TRBV29-1 to TRBJ2-1, with D possibly being TRBD1 or TRBD2 (5 bases each). The CDR3 is 11 residues long. Germline V gene lookup returns CDR1 SQVTM and CDR2 ANQGSEA. V was trimmed by 7 bases and J by 10 bases, leaving 14 bases between them. CDR3 sequence (DNA): TGCAGCGCCGGGGACGGAAGAGAGCAGTTCTTC. This sequence encodes CSAGDGREQFF.

This chain joins TRBV6-6 and TRBJ2-3, with a possible D match to TRBD2 (5 bases). The CDR3 sequence is 14 residues long. V lost 7 bases and J 6 bases, leaving 17 bases between the germline ends. Germline V gene lookup returns CDR1 MNHNY and CDR2 SVGAGI (reference sequence). Written as DNA, the CDR3 is TGTGCCAGCACTCACGGGGTGGGTGTGGATACGCAGTATTTT. It specifies CASTHGVGVDTQYF.

The chain links TRBV4-1 to TRBJ2-1, with 8 nucleotides matching TRBD2. Germline CDR1 is MGHRA and CDR2 is YSYEKL. CDR3 length: 16 residues. V gave up 3 bases and J gave up 5 bases; unmatched junction bases: 9. The DNA of the CDR3 is TGCGCCAGCAGCCATCTTTCCAGCGGGAGTGACAATGAGCAGTTCTTC. Translated, it gives CASSHLSSGSDNEQFF.

The rearrangement uses TRBV10-1 and TRBJ2-1; D unresolved. Trimming took off 0 bases at V and 9 bases at J, with 9 bases between the two ends. The CDR3 loop spans 13 amino acids. The germline gives CDR1 WNHNN, CDR2 SYGVQD (reference sequence). The DNA of the CDR3 is TGCGCCAGCAGTGAGTCCTTAGTGGGTGAGCAGTTCTTC. The encoded protein is CASSESLVGEQFF.

This chain joins TRBV2 and TRBJ2-5, with D unclear. The CDR3 totals 14 residues. Trimming took off 6 bases at V and 2 bases at J, with 13 bases between the two ends. CDR1 SNHLY and CDR2 FYNNEI come from the germline V gene. The DNA for the CDR3 is TGTGCCAGCAGAATAGCAGAAACGCAAGAGACCCAGTACTTC. Encoded protein: CASRIAETQETQYF.

This sequence joins TRBV19 and TRBJ1-1; TRBD1 might be the D (5 bases). Germline V lookup: CDR1 LNHDA, CDR2 SQIVND (reference sequence). V was clipped by 3 bases and J by 5 bases, with 10 bases between them. The length of the CDR3 is 13 residues. The CDR3 sequence: CASSMIGGTEAFF. The CDR3 DNA reads as TGTGCCAGTAGTATGATTGGGGGGACTGAAGCTTTCTTT.

This clone was recorded only once. The chain carries TRBV5-6 and TRBJ1-2; 7 bases agree with TRBD1. CDR1 and CDR2 (germline): SGHDT, YYEEEE. The CDR3 extends over 14 amino acids. V dropped 4 bases and J dropped 4; count of bases not matched to a gene: 7. In nucleotides, the CDR3 is TGTGCCAGCAGCACGGACAGGTGGACCTATGGCTACACCTTC. This codes for CASSTDRWTYGYTF.

The chain carries TRBV25-1 and TRBJ2-1; TRBD1 agrees at 7 bases. There are 13 residues in the CDR3. The V gene end was trimmed by 4 bases and the J gene end by 7 bases; junction bases not matched to a gene: 4. Germline CDR1 reads MGHDK; CDR2 reads SYGVNS. The CDR3 region has the DNA TGTGCCAGCAGTGCTCACAGGGGAAATGAGCAGTTCTTC. Translation: CASSAHRGNEQFF.

The chain carries TRBV20-1 and TRBJ1-1; tentative D call: TRBD1 (6 bases). CDR1 and CDR2 from the germline V gene are DFQATT and SNEGSKA (reference sequence). This CDR3 has 10 residues. The V end lost 3 bases, the J end lost 7 bases, and 6 bases lay between the germline ends. DNA for the CDR3: TGCAGTGCTAGCAGGGGTGAAGCTTTCTTT. Protein sequence: CSASRGEAFF.

This chain links TRBV19 with TRBJ1-1; D is perhaps TRBD1 (6 bases). Germline V gene lookup returns CDR1 LNHDA and CDR2 SQIVND (reference sequence). Trimming removed 3 bases at V and 4 bases at J, with 12 bases between. This CDR3 is built from 14 residues. The CDR3 DNA reads TGTGCCAGTAGTATGCAGGGGATGGGCACTGAAGCTTTCTTT. As protein: CASSMQGMGTEAFF.